Sequencing of this TCR beta chain was carried out in a study of cytomegalovirus exposure and HLA in healthy donors. PCR involved 60 Vbeta and 13 Jbeta primers. TCRdb's copy holds only in-frame clones and misses some; the assay was immunoSEQ multiplex PCR. The sample has under 150,000 clones. Germline V gene lookup returns CDR1 MNHEY and CDR2 SMNVEV (reference sequence). This CDR3 is 15 amino acids long. This TCR came from a middle-aged woman in good health and CMV-seronegative. The V and J genes are TRBV27 and TRBJ1-1; perhaps TRBD1 as D (6 bases). Sequencing was done on a sample of PBMCs. CDR3 DNA: TGTGCTTCATCCTCTTTACAGGGTCGGGGTGGTGAAGCTTTCTTT. It encodes CASSSLQGRGGEAFF.